The clone carrying this T cell receptor (beta chain) was observed a handful of times. These data belong to a study of blood T cell repertoires in COVID-19. Overall study: The United States, Italy and Spain provided the acute and convalescent COVID-19 samples. PBMCs, B-cell-depleted T cells, or T cells provided the cDNA or gDNA that made up the material.

The authors' processing: Nucleated cell counts were estimated from reference gene primer amplification. The table came from immunoSEQ multiplex PCR; TCRdb's copy has only in-frame clones and leaves some out. Clonal size and the V and J genes are those of that table, whereas D and trimming came from the DNA. The sample consists of approximately 190,000 clones, 85% to 90% of them appearing once. The CDR3 sequence is 14 residues long. Trimming removed 0 bases from V and 5 bases from J, with 12 bases in between. Germline CDR1 SGHNT, CDR2 YYREEE (reference sequence). The TCR comes from a man at least 80 years old with acute or convalescent COVID-19. The sequencing input was peripheral blood. The chain employs TRBV5-4 and TRBJ2-7; a weak D match, TRBD1 (7 bases). For the CDR3, the DNA is TGTGCCAGCAGCTTGGGGCAGGGGGGCGACGAGCAGTACTTC. Its translation is CASSLGQGGDEQYF. The full variable domain, with the rest looked up from reference TRBV5-4 and TRBJ2-7, is ETGVTQSPTHLIKTRGQQVTLRCSSQSGHNTVSWYQQALGQGPQFIFQYYREEENGRGNFPPRFSGLQFPNYSSELNVNALELDDSALYLCASSLGQGGDEQYFGPGTRLTVT.